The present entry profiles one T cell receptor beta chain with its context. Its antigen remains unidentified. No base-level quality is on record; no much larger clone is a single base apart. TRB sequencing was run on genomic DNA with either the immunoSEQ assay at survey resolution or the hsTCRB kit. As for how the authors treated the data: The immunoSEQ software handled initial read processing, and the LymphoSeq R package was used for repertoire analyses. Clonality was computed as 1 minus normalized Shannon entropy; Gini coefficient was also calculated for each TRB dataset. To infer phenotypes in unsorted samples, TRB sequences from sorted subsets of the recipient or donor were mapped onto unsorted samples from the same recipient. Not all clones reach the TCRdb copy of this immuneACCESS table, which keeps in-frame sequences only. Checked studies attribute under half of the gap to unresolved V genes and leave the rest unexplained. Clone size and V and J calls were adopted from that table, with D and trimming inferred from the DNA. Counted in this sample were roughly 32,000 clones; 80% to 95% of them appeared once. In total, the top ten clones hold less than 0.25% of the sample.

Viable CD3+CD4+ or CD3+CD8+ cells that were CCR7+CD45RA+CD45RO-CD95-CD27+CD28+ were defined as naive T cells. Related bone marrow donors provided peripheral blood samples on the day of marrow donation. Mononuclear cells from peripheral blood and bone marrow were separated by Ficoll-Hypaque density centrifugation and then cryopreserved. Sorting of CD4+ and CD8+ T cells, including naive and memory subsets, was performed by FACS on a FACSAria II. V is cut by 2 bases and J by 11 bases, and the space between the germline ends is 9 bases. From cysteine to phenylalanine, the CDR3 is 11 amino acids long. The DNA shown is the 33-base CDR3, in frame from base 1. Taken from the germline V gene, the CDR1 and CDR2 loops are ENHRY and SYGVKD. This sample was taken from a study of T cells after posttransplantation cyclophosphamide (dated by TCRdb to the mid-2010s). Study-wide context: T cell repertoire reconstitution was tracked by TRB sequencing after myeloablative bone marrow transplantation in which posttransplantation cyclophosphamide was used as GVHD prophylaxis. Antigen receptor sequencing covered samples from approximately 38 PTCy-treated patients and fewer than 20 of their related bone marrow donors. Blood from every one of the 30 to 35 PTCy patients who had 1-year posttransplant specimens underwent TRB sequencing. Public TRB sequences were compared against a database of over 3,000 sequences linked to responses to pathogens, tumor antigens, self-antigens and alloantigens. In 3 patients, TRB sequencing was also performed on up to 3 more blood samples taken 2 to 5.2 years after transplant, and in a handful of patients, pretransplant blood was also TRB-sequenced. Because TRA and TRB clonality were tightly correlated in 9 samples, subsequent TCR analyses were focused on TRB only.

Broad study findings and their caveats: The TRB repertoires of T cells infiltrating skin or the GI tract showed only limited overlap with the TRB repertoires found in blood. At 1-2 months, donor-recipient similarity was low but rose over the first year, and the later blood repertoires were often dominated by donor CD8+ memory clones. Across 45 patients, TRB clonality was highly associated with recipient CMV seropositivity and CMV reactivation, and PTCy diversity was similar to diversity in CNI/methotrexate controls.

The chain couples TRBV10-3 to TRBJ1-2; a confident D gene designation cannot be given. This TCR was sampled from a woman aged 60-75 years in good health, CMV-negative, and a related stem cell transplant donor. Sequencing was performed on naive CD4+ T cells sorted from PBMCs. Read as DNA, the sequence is TGTGCCATCAGTGAGACAACGGGATACACCTTC. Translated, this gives CAISETTGYTF.